The sequence of this T cell receptor beta chain was determined in a study of blood T cell repertoires in COVID-19. Assay used: immunoSEQ multiplex PCR; TCRdb lists only in-frame clones, some missing. Among 150,000 to 200,000 clones listed, roughly four fifths were seen once. CDR3 length: 15 amino acids. Germline V gives CDR1 LGHNA, CDR2 YSLEER. J was trimmed by 2 bases and V by 0 bases; bases with no gene match: 3. Sequenced material: peripheral blood. The V and J genes are TRBV4-3 and TRBJ2-7, with 8 nucleotides matching TRBD1. This clonotype originated in a woman between 65 and 79 years old with COVID-19, enrolled during active disease. CDR3 residues: CASSQEPTGAYEQYF. CDR3 bases: TGCGCCAGCAGCCAAGAGCCGACAGGGGCCTACGAGCAGTACTTC.